The T cell receptor beta chain described here comes from a study of T cells after yellow fever vaccination. Study at large: Low-cell-number fractions underwent preparation using SMART-Seq v4 Ultra Low Input.

Points on this clonotype: Its specificity is not known.

Study results and limitations: At around 95% for CD4 and over 80% for CD8, most primary-vaccination clones showed up again after the booster.

The germline V gene encodes CDR1 SGHTA and CDR2 FQGTGA. V was trimmed by 4 bases and J by 5 bases, leaving 20 bases between them. The CDR3 spans 17 residues. By 5'RACE template switching, TCR cDNA was produced, with a universal primer site and UMIs added in the process. TCRdb re-analysed the 5' RACE reads in MiXCR, keeping a single row per CDR3 protein. This sample yields 150,000 to 200,000 distinct CDR3 sequences, of which about 11% are seen a single time; 36% belongs to the top ten. The TCR was taken from a man younger than 30 who received the YFV17D yellow fever vaccine. The sequences come from CD8+ T cells sorted from PBMCs, collected 15 days after the yellow fever booster vaccination. The rearrangement joins TRBV7-3 to TRBJ2-2, with D possibly matching TRBD1 (7 bases). The CDR3 protein is CASSSHDTGDWTGELFF. The CDR3 nucleotides read TGTGCCAGCAGCTCCCACGACACAGGGGACTGGACCGGGGAGCTGTTTTTT.